This T cell receptor (beta chain) was sequenced for a study of cytomegalovirus exposure and HLA in healthy donors. Whole-study context: Later, an analysis reported that the 130 or so validation repertoires had used the same platform as the approximately 670 first-cohort repertoires.

This CDR3 is built from 13 residues. Looked up from germline, CDR1 is SNHLY and CDR2 is FYNNEI. V shed 4 bases, J shed 8 bases, and the junction held 5 bases outside the gene matches. Concerning this clone: The antigen remains undetermined.

Study-wide results and caveats: Most sequenced TCRs were rare (though some public TCRs occurred in many donors).

The table came from immunoSEQ multiplex PCR; TCRdb's copy has only in-frame clones and leaves some out. The sample shows about 62,000 clones, 95% of them seen only once. The chain recombines TRBV2 with TRBJ1-2; 9 bases agree with TRBD1. Sequencing input: PBMCs. The sequence was collected from a woman younger than 30 in good health and CMV-seropositive. The CDR3: CASSAQGAKGYTF. CDR3 coding DNA: TGTGCCAGCAGTGCACAGGGGGCAAAGGGCTACACCTTC.